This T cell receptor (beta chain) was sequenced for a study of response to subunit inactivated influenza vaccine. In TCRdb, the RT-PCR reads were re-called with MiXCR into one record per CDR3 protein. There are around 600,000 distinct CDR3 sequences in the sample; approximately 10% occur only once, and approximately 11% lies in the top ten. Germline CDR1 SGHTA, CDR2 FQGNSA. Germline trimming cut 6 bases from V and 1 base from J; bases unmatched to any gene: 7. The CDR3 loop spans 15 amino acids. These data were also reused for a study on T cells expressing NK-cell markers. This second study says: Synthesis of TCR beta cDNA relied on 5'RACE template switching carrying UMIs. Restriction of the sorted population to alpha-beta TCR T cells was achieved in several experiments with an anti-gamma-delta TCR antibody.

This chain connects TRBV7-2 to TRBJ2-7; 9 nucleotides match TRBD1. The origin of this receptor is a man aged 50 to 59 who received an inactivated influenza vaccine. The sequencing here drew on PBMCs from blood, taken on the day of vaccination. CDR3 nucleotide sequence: TGTGCCAGCAGGCGGGACAGGGAACAGTCCTACGAGCAGTACTTC. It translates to CASRRDREQSYEQYF.